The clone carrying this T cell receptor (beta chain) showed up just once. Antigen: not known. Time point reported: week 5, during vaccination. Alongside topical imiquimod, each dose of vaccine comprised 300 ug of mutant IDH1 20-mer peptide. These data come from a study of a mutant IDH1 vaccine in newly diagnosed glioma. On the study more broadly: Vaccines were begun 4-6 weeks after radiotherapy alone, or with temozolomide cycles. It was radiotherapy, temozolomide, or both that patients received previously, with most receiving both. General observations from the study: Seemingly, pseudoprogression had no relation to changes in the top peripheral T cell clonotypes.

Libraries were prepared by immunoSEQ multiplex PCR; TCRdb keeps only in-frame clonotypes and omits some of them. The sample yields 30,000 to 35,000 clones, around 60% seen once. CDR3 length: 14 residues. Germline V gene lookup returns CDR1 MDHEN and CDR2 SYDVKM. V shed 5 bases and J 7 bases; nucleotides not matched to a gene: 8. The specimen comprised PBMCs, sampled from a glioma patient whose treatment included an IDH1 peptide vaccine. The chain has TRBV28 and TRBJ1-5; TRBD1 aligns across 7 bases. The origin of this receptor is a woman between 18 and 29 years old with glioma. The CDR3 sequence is CASSPTGEKQPQHF. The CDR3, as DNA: TGTGCCAGCAGTCCTACAGGGGAAAAACAGCCCCAGCATTTT. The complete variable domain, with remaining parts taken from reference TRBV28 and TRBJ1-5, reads DVKVTQSSRYLVKRTGEKVFLECVQDMDHENMFWYRQDPGLGLRLIYFSYDVKMKEKGDIPEGYSVSREKKERFSLILESASTNQTSMYLCASSPTGEKQPQHFGDGTRLSIL.